This paragraph covers one TCR beta chain sequence. The antigen is unknown. The germline gene is not matched at one end of the junction; a read error may be the cause. The data are from a study of PD-1 blockade in classical Hodgkin lymphoma. As for the study in general: The nivolumab dose that patients received was 3 mg/kg, given intravenously every 2 weeks.

As to time point: cycle 4 day 1 (C4D1), after 6 weeks of nivolumab. Every one of the patients relapsed after autologous stem cell transplantation (brentuximab vedotin exposure was variable). CDR3 size: 15 residues. The germline gives CDR1 SSHAT, CDR2 FNYEAQ (reference sequence). Repertoires were generated with immunoSEQ multiplex PCR, while TCRdb's copy carries only in-frame clones and drops some. The sample yields around 35,000 clones, approximately 65% seen once. Study findings and constraints: For complete responders, baseline diversity was comparable to that of newly diagnosed patients. It was CD4+ TCR diversity, not CD8+, that rose significantly by C4D1. According to reports, newly diagnosed patients had lower baseline TCR diversity than healthy donors, and relapsed/refractory patients had lower baseline TCR diversity still.

The source was peripheral blood mononuclear cells (PBMCs), collected before the fourth cycle of nivolumab. The chain uses TRBV7-7 and TRBJ2-2; 8 positions agree with TRBD1. The clonotype comes from a human donor with classical Hodgkin lymphoma. In DNA form, the CDR3 reads TGTGCTAGCAGCCGAGGACAGGGTAACACCGGGGAGCTGTTTTTT. Its translation is CASSRGQGNTGELFF.